Following are 2 T cell receptor beta chains from one sample sequenced in a study of CD8+ T cells in alopecia areata (dated by TCRdb to between 2018 and 2020). Pooled mouse cutaneous lymph node cells were stained for CD4, CD8alpha, NKG2D, NKG2ACE and other markers, then sorted on a BD Influx. The protocol used for the library was the immunoSEQ multiplex PCR assay. RNA was extracted from all samples and reverse transcribed into cDNA as template for TCR sequencing. TCRdb mirrors the immuneACCESS table, restricted to in-frame sequences. Some clones are absent from its copies; in checked studies, under half trace to an unresolved V gene, and the reason for the others is unknown. The sample features 200,000 to 300,000 clones, and none is a singleton. Of the sample, 1.2% is held by the ten largest clones. What was sequenced was CD4+ T cells sorted from a lymph node. Receptors originate from a C3H/HeJ mouse with alopecia areata. The strain's MHC haplotype is H2-k.

This clone was recorded a few times. All gene names here are mouse names. The read is 3 residues too short to cover the CDR3 end, so that end is filled in from the germline J gene. The chain has TRBV13-3 and TRBJ1-6; 9 bases map to TRBD1. TRBJ1-6 is an ORF for which the function is uncertain. V was pared by 5 bases and J by 7 bases, with 4 bases of the junction left unmatched. The CDR3 covers 14 residues. The germline V gene has CDR1 NNHDY and CDR2 SYVADS. The CDR3 sequence: CASRYRGLNSPLYF. Incomplete CDR3 DNA: TGTGCCAGCAGATACAGGGGGCTGAATTCGCCC.

To note about this clone: Gene names and germline match the mouse. The missing CDR3 end, 3 residues past where the read stops, is filled in from the germline J gene. Other nucleotide sequences in the sample specify the same CDR3. V usage is TRBV19 and J usage is TRBJ1-6; D possibly corresponds to TRBD1 (5 bases). TRBJ1-6 is labeled an ORF, and its function is uncertain. V was shortened by 6 bases and J by 4 bases, with 8 bases between the two germline ends. This CDR3 is built from 13 residues. Germline V gene sequence: CDR1 FNHDT, CDR2 SITEND (reference sequence). This CDR3 reads CASTRGYNSPLYF. The covered CDR3 bases are TGTGCCAGCACGAGGGGTTATAATTCGCCC.